Listed below are T cell receptor beta chains from one sample, sequenced in a study of radiotherapy plus CTLA-4 blockade in lung cancer. The protocol was immunoSEQ multiplex PCR, while the TCRdb copy is restricted to in-frame clones and leaves out a portion. The data hold more than 100,000 clones, with over 80% observed a single time. This material consisted of peripheral blood, taken from a patient treated with radiotherapy plus ipilimumab. These receptors were obtained from a human donor with non-small cell lung cancer that progressed on radiotherapy plus ipilimumab. CDR3s include the opening cysteine and the closing phenylalanine or tryptophan. A D gene is named only where the DNA matches it firmly. Size is omitted from some rows. Given values are once, few, many or a class for expanded clones.

size,V,J,D,DNA,CDR3
NA,TRBV18,TRBJ2-7,NA,TGTGCCAGCTCACCATCGGGAGCACCTGTCTACGAGCAGTACTTC,CASSPSGAPVYEQYF
NA,TRBV5-1,TRBJ2-5,NA,TGCGCCAGCAGTGGGGGAGCGGAGACCCAGTACTTC,CASSGGAETQYF
NA,TRBV5-1,TRBJ2-7,TRBD1,TGCGCCAGCAGCGAGACAGGGGTTCCCTCCTACGAGCAGTACTTC,CASSETGVPSYEQYF
NA,TRBV6-6,TRBJ1-5,TRBD1,TGTGCCAGCAGGCCTTCAAGGGGGCAATATCAGCCCCAGCATTTT,CASRPSRGQYQPQHF
NA,TRBV2,TRBJ1-1,NA,TGTGCCAGCAAGACCGGACTGAACACTGAAGCTTTCTTT,CASKTGLNTEAFF
NA,TRBV13,TRBJ2-3,NA,TGTGCCAGCAGCTTATTCTCCGTACTCAAAGATACGCAGTATTTT,CASSLFSVLKDTQYF
NA,TRBV7-2,TRBJ2-2,NA,TGTGCCAGCAGCACGACTTGGAACACCGGGGAGCTGTTTTTT,CASSTTWNTGELFF
NA,TRBV11-2,TRBJ1-5,NA,TGTGCCAGCAGCTTAGATGGCGGTAGCAATCAGCCCCAGCATTTT,CASSLDGGSNQPQHF
NA,TRBV19,TRBJ1-1,TRBD1,TGTGCCAGTAGTGTCGGGACAGGGGGCTCTGAAGCTTTCTTT,CASSVGTGGSEAFF
NA,TRBV9,TRBJ2-7,NA,TGTGCCAGCAGCAAAGGGGGGTACGAGCAGTACTTC,CASSKGGYEQYF
NA,TRBV9,TRBJ1-5,TRBD1,TGTGCCAGCAGCCCCGAGGGGGCCTACGGGTTCTATCAGCCCCAGCATTTT,CASSPEGAYGFYQPQHF
once,TRBV27,TRBJ2-1,TRBD2,TGTGCCAGCAGGATGACTAGCGGGAGGGCCGGTGAGCAGTTCTTC,CASRMTSGRAGEQFF
NA,TRBV6-1,TRBJ2-3,TRBD2,TGTGCCAGCAGTGAAGTGGGAGGGCGGGGCACAGATACGCAGTATTTT,CASSEVGGRGTDTQYF
NA,TRBV6-5,TRBJ1-1,NA,TGTGCCAGCAGTTACTCGATAACCGAGAACACTGAAGCTTTCTTT,CASSYSITENTEAFF
NA,TRBV19,TRBJ2-7,NA,TGTGCCAGTATGGGGCAGGGAAGTGGGGAGCAGTACTTC,CASMGQGSGEQYF
NA,TRBV27,TRBJ2-2,NA,TGTGCCGGCAGTTTATCGCCCAGGGTGTCCGGGGAGCTGTTTTTT,CAGSLSPRVSGELFF
NA,TRBV5-1,TRBJ2-5,NA,TGCGCCAGCAGCAGAGATGGATTTCAAGAGACCCAGTACTTC,CASSRDGFQETQYF
NA,TRBV7-6,TRBJ2-1,NA,TGTGCCAGCAGCTTACCGGCCGGGACCTCAGACAATGAGCAGTTCTTC,CASSLPAGTSDNEQFF
NA,TRBV19,TRBJ1-2,TRBD1,TGTGCCAGTAGTACCCAAGGGGGCCCTAGATATGGCTACACCTTC,CASSTQGGPRYGYTF